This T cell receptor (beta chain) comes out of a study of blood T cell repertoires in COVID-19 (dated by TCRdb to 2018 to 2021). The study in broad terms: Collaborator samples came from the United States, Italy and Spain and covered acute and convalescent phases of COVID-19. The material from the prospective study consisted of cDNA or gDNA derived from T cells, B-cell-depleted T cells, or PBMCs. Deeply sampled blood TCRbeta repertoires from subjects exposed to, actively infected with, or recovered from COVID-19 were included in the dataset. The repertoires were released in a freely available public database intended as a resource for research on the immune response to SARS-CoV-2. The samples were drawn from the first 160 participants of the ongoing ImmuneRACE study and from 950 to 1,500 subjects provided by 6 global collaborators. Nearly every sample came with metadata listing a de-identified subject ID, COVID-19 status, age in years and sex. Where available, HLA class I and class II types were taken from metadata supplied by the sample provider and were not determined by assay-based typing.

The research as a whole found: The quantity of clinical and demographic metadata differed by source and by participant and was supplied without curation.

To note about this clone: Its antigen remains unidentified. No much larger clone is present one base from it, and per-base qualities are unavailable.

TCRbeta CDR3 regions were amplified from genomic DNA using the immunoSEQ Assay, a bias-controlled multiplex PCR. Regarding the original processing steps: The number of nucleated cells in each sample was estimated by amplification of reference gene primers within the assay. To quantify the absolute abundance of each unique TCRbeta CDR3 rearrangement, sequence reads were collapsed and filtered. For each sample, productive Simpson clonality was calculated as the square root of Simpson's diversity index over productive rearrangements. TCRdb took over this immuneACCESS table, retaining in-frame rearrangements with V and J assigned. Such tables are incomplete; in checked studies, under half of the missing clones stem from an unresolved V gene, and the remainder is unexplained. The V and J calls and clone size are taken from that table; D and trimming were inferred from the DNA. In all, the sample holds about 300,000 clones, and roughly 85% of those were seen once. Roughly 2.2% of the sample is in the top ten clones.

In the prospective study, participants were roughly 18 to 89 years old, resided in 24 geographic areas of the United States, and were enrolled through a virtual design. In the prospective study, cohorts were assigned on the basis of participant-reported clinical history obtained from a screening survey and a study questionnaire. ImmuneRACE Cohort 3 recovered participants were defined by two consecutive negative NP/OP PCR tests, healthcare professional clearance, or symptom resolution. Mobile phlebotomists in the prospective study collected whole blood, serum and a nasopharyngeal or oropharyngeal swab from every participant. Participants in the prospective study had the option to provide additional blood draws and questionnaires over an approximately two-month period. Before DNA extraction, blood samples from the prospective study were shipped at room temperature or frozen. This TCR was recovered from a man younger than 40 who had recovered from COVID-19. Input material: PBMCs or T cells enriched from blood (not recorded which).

The base sequence is TGCGCCAGCAGCGTGGACAGCCCCAATCAGCCCCAGCATTTT. It specifies CASSVDSPNQPQHF. The chain employs TRBV5-1 and TRBJ1-5; a tentative D match to TRBD1 spans 6 bases. V is shortened by 4 bases, J by 3 bases, and the region joining them spans 11 bases. The germline V gene supplies CDR1 SGHRS and CDR2 YFSETQ. From cysteine to phenylalanine, the CDR3 is 14 amino acids long. Here the CDR3 DNA is all that survives: 42 bases in frame from base 1.